The source of this T cell receptor (beta chain) is a study of blood T cell repertoires in COVID-19. Across the study: Specimens from acute and convalescent COVID-19 originated in the United States, Italy and Spain. PBMCs, B-cell-depleted T cells, or T cells were the source of the cDNA or gDNA that made up the material.

V was pared by 6 bases and J by 8 bases, with 6 bases of the junction left unmatched. Per germline, CDR1 MNHEY and CDR2 SMNVEV (reference sequence). CDR3 size: 12 residues. This clone was detected a few times. This study enrolled people aged 18 to 89 from about two dozen US geographic areas. Assignment of participants to cohorts was predicated upon participant-reported clinical history. The method was immunoSEQ multiplex PCR; TCRdb's version includes in-frame clones alone and lacks a portion of them. The sample contains some 190,000 clones, under 80% of which appear only once. Sequenced: PBMCs or T cells enriched from blood (not recorded which). This chain uses TRBV27 with TRBJ1-2, with TRBD1 matching 7 bases. This TCR was sampled from a woman in her forties or fifties with acute COVID-19. DNA for the CDR3: TGTGCCAGCAGCCAGGGGGGCCGCGGCTACACCTTC. It yields the protein CASSQGGRGYTF.